This T cell receptor (beta chain) comes out of a study of T cells in Graves' hyperthyroidism and ophthalmopathy. Trimming removed 4 bases from V and 3 bases from J; junction bases left unmatched: 10. The germline CDR1 and CDR2 sequences are MDHEN and SYDVKM. The CDR3 consists of 16 residues. RNA transcripts were the template for amplifying TCR beta CDR3 regions. Primed by the HTBI set, a first-round RT-PCR was run on the TCR CDR3. MiXCR, applied by TCRdb to the multiplex PCR reads, yields one record per CDR3 protein. The table includes about 260,000 distinct CDR3 sequences, roughly 22% detected once. The sequence was obtained from a man aged 25-40 years with Graves' ophthalmopathy. This chain connects TRBV28 to TRBJ2-5, with 8 bases that match TRBD1. The sequencing sample was made of blood. CDR3: CASSSDRGLTEETQYF. In DNA form, the CDR3 reads TGTGCCAGCAGTTCCGACAGGGGTTTAACGGAAGAGACCCAGTACTTC.